This T cell receptor (beta chain) was obtained from a study of CD8 T cells in ankylosing spondylitis. Trimming took off 2 bases at V and 0 bases at J, with 13 bases between the two ends. Per the germline V gene, CDR1 is MNHNS and CDR2 is SASEGT. The CDR3 has 16 amino acids. TCRdb analysed the 5' RACE reads with MiXCR anew, one entry per CDR3 protein. The table records more than 110,000 distinct CDR3 sequences, roughly 7.7% of them present only once. Sequences were obtained from synovial fluid, either unsorted or a sorted T cell fraction (not recorded which). This rearrangement joins TRBV6-1 to TRBJ1-1; D gene ambiguous. The TCR comes from a male donor with ankylosing spondylitis. The CDR3 region is CASSERFIVMNTEAFF. The DNA for the CDR3 is TGTGCCAGCAGTGAAAGGTTTATTGTCATGAACACTGAAGCTTTCTTT.